The clone carrying this TCR beta chain was found once. This entry comes from a study of T cell changes during pregnancy in multiple sclerosis. Trimming removed 5 bases from V and 1 base from J, with 8 bases in between. Germline V CDR1 and CDR2: LNHDA, SQIVND (reference sequence). The CDR3 is 14 amino acids. Using immunoSEQ multiplex PCR, the repertoire was profiled, and TCRdb retains in-frame clones only, with some absent. The sample lists 85,000 to 100,000 clones; 85% to 95% were seen once. The chain uses TRBV19 and TRBJ2-2; D is unresolved. The material sequenced was peripheral blood, taken after pregnancy. This sequence was found in a female donor with multiple sclerosis, enrolled in a pregnancy study. The CDR3 sequence is CASSPRQNTGELFF. CDR3 bases: TGTGCCAGTAGTCCCCGACAGAACACCGGGGAGCTGTTTTTT. The full variable domain, completed using reference TRBV19 and TRBJ2-2, is DGGITQSPKYLFRKEGQNVTLSCEQNLNHDAMYWYRQDPGQGLRLIYYSQIVNDFQKGDIAEGYSVSREKKESFPLTVTSAQKNPTAFYLCASSPRQNTGELFFGEGSRLTVL.